This T cell receptor beta chain was captured in a study of blood T cell repertoires in COVID-19. Assay used: immunoSEQ multiplex PCR; TCRdb lists only in-frame clones, some missing. The sample has about 44,000 clones, roughly nine tenths seen once; the top ten hold over 0.3%. Sequenced input: peripheral blood. The receptor was isolated from a man aged 50 to 60 with COVID-19, enrolled during active disease.

The DNA of the CDR3 is TGTGCCACCAGTGATGTCTACGCATACCCGAACACCGGGGAGCTGTTTTTT. This codes for CATSDVYAYPNTGELFF. V usage is TRBV24-1 and J usage is TRBJ2-2; no clear D. This CDR3 comprises 17 residues. V lost 3 bases and J lost 0, with 13 bases in between. Germline V gene lookup returns CDR1 KGHDR and CDR2 SFDVKD.